The subject of this entry is one T cell receptor (beta chain). The antigen is undetermined. Per the germline V gene, CDR1 is MNHEY and CDR2 is SMNVEV (reference sequence). The CDR3 extends over 15 amino acids. V gave up 2 bases and J gave up 6 bases, with 17 bases separating them. The source of the sample is a study of OX40 agonist ivuxolimab in advanced cancers. Study overall: Partial responses were achieved by three patients: one hepatocellular carcinoma, two cutaneous melanoma.

The study, taken as a whole, reports: Researchers report that CD8+ T cells had, on average, more expanded clones than CD4+.

Repertoires were generated with immunoSEQ multiplex PCR, while TCRdb's copy carries only in-frame clones and drops some. Of roughly 72,000 clones detected, approximately 94% appear once; the ten largest clones hold around 14%. The sequencing used CD4+ or CD8+ T cells sorted from blood, collected in a trial of the OX40 agonist ivuxolimab. The sequence was collected from an adult with an advanced solid tumor such as melanoma, head and neck, liver or kidney cancer. The J gene is TRBJ2-7, the V gene TRBV27; tentatively, D is TRBD2 (6 bases). CDR3 sequence: CASSLGGTAFREQYF. CDR3 sequence (DNA): TGTGCCAGCAGTTTAGGCGGGACGGCATTTCGCGAGCAGTACTTC.